This T cell receptor beta chain was captured by sequencing in a study of blood T cell repertoires in COVID-19. As handled by the study authors: How many nucleated cells were present was estimated from reference gene primer amplification. Assay: immunoSEQ multiplex PCR; the TCRdb copy retains only in-frame clones and omits some. Clone size and the V and J calls come from that table; the DNA yielded D and trimming. The repertoire has 350,000 to 500,000 clones, around nine tenths of them found once; the top ten carry 1.4%. V lost 4 bases and J lost 5, with 26 bases in between. This CDR3 contains 18 residues. Germline V gene sequence: CDR1 KGHSH, CDR2 LQKENI.

The receptor's source is a woman in her late teens or twenties who had been exposed to COVID-19. The material sequenced was PBMCs or T cells enriched from blood (not recorded which). This chain joins TRBV18 and TRBJ1-2, with D possibly matching TRBD1 (5 bases). CDR3 sequence: CASSLGGQGILDKYGYTF. CDR3 coding DNA: TGTGCCAGCTCACTGGGCGGCCAGGGCATCCTTGATAAATATGGCTACACCTTC.